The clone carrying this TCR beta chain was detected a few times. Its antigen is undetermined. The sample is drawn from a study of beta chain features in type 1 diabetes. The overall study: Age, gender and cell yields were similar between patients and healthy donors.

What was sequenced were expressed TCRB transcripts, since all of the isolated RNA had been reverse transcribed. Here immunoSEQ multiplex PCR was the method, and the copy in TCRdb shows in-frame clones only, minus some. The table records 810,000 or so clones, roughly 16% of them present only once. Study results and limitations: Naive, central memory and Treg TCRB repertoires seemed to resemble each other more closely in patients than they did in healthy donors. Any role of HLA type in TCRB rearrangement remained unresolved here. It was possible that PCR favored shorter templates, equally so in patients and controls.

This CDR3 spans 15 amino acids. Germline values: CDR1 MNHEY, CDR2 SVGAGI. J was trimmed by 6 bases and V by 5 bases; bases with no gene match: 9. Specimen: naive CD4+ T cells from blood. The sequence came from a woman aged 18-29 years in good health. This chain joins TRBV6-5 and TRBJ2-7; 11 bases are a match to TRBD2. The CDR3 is CASSPRSGTSGEQYF. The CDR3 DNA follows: TGTGCCAGCAGTCCTAGGAGCGGGACTAGCGGCGAGCAGTACTTC.